This T cell receptor (beta chain) was captured in a study of blood T cell repertoires in COVID-19. Sequencing used immunoSEQ multiplex PCR; TCRdb keeps in-frame clones, though not all of them. The repertoire has 200,000 to 250,000 clones, about 88% of them found once; the top ten carry less than 3%. The CDR3 has 13 amino acids. Trimming shortened V by 5 bases and J by 5 bases, and 12 bases separated the two germline ends. CDR1 and CDR2 from the germline V gene are SGHAT and FQDESV (reference sequence). Sequenced input: peripheral blood. This clonotype was obtained from a woman aged 60-75 years with acute or convalescent COVID-19. The V gene is TRBV11-1, the J gene TRBJ1-2; D gene uncertain. DNA for the CDR3: TGTGCCAGCAGCCCCTCCGAGAGTTATGGCTACACCTTC. Amino acid sequence: CASSPSESYGYTF.